This T cell receptor beta chain originates from a study of long-term antiretroviral therapy in people with HIV. Whole-study findings and limits: Repertoires from HIV showed CDR3 length ranges narrower than those of controls. Missing from the dataset were any data on ART adherence, viral resistance or therapy changes.

V dropped 3 bases and J dropped 4; count of bases not matched to a gene: 6. Germline V gene lookup returns CDR1 SGHRS and CDR2 YFSETQ. The CDR3 extends over 14 amino acids. Amounts of roughly 0.85-10 million cryopreserved PBMC were held in the samples before DNA extraction. This was the immunoSEQ v3.0 assay at survey level. Clones were read by immunoSEQ multiplex PCR, and TCRdb kept only the in-frame ones, dropping some. The profile shows 20,000 to 30,000 clones, more than 70% of them singletons. A remark on this clone: The antigen is unknown.

The sequencing used unsorted PBMCs, collected 4.8 to 5 years after starting antiretroviral therapy. The chain employs TRBV5-1 and TRBJ1-1; 7 positions agree with TRBD1. The sequence was obtained from a man aged 40-49 years with HIV. The CDR3 DNA is TGCGCCAGCAGCTACCAGGGGGAAGGCACTGAAGCTTTCTTT. Translation gives CASSYQGEGTEAFF.